These T cell receptor beta chains were read from a single sample in a study of blood T cell repertoires in COVID-19. The repertoire was sequenced with immunoSEQ multiplex PCR; TCRdb's copy has only in-frame clones and lacks some. In the table there are some 300,000 clones, 89% of which are singletons. Sequenced sample: PBMCs or T cells enriched from blood (not recorded which). The receptors shown here come from a woman aged 35 to 49 who had recovered from COVID-19. The conserved cysteine and the conserved F or W are not part of the CDR3 here. The order of the fields is J gene, V gene, CDR3 protein.

>TRBJ2-1|TRBV7-3
ASSKNRDPSEQF
>TRBJ1-1|TRBV7-3
ASSSHGGRSTEAF
>TRBJ2-5|TRBV14
ASSQVGVRDAGLAGGQETQY
>TRBJ2-5|TRBV4-3
ASSQDLAGNQETQY
>TRBJ2-3|TRBV4-3
ASSQLAGGSDTQY
>TRBJ2-5|TRBV5-6
ASSLGDRLLETQY
>TRBJ2-1|TRBV5-1
ASSLGTSVNEQF
>TRBJ1-2|TRBV3-1/TRBV3-2
ASSQDLAVPYGYT
>TRBJ2-6|TRBV7-9
ASSQADGANVLT
>TRBJ2-1|TRBV19
ASTLYGTGLAVYNEQF
>TRBJ2-2|TRBV7-7
ASSPRTQNTGELF
>TRBJ1-1|TRBV9
ASSPWDSLNTEAF
>TRBJ1-5|TRBV19
ASSISTGGRQPQH
>TRBJ1-6|TRBV4-1
ASSQQGVNSPLH
>TRBJ2-2|TRBV9
ASTGTSSNTGELF
>TRBJ2-2|TRBV7-8
ASSPLSVGELF
>TRBJ2-3|TRBV7-2
ASSLTGTSGRGTDTQY
>TRBJ2-7|TRBV29-1
SVGTSASYEQY
>TRBJ1-4|TRBV7-2
ASSFEGGEKLF
>TRBJ2-7|TRBV28
ASSKAGVPYEQY
>TRBJ2-7|TRBV18
ASSPSLYSRETYSYEQY
>TRBJ2-7|TRBV11-3
ASSLVSSYEQY
>TRBJ2-5|TRBV7-2
ASSPLGLAGGRETQY
>TRBJ1-1|TRBV7-9
ASSLEAALNTEAF
>TRBJ2-1|TRBV13
ASSPNGDSFNEQF
>TRBJ1-1|TRBV3-1/TRBV3-2
ASSPIGGGLRTFEAF
>TRBJ2-5|TRBV2
ASRQGGETQY
>TRBJ1-1|TRBV5-1
ASSLSQGHYTEAF
>TRBJ2-5|TRBV30
AWTSGETQY
>TRBJ1-1|TRBV30
AWAAGLPGTEAF
>TRBJ1-1|TRBV7-3
ASSLHPNTEAF
>TRBJ2-7|TRBV27
ATSPVAGSYEQY
>TRBJ2-3|TRBV7-9
ASSARGSHGDTQY
>TRBJ2-3|TRBV7-3
ASSREPRSSSGGRDTQY
>TRBJ2-1|TRBV7-8
ASSIDRDDNEQF
>TRBJ2-5|TRBV28
ASSRQGEETQY
>TRBJ1-2|TRBV29-1
SVGLQGALGYT
>TRBJ2-7|TRBV20-1
SANDRGSYEQY
>TRBJ1-2|TRBV6-2/TRBV6-3
ASSYSRQGNYGYT
>TRBJ1-3|TRBV6-2/TRBV6-3
ASSSGGPTH
>TRBJ2-1|TRBV2
ASSPGQGRNEQF
>TRBJ2-7|TRBV5-4
ASSLDTVEQY
>TRBJ2-1|TRBV7-7
ASSLVGAGEQF
>TRBJ1-4|TRBV4-1
ASSLAGGPNEKLF
>TRBJ2-3|TRBV29-1
SVLADGTDTQY
>TRBJ1-4|TRBV7-9
ASSLGPGGEKLF
>TRBJ2-1|TRBV4-1
ASSQGGAGGYYNEQF
>TRBJ2-3|TRBV24-1
ATSDHSTDTQY
>TRBJ1-1|TRBV7-2
ASSAHEGVNTEAF
>TRBJ2-1|TRBV10-3
AISESSYNEQF
>TRBJ2-5|TRBV2
ASKPGISIQETQY
>TRBJ2-3|TRBV12-2
ASRFVAGRAFLDTQY
>TRBJ2-5|TRBV3-1/TRBV3-2
ASSLPRGTQY
>TRBJ1-2|TRBV4-2
ASSQNTGSNYGYT
>TRBJ2-7|TRBV27
ASSLSTKSYEQY